This T cell receptor beta chain was found in a study of blood T cell repertoires in COVID-19. Study-level information: Researchers got acute and convalescent COVID-19 samples from the United States, Italy and Spain. From T cells, B-cell-depleted T cells, or PBMCs came the material, which was cDNA or gDNA.

The CDR3 spans 16 residues. Looked up from germline, CDR1 is LGHDT and CDR2 is YNNKEL (reference sequence). V lost 4 bases and J lost 5; bases outside the gene matches: 6. Original handling: Reference gene primers were amplified, and this amplification served to estimate nucleated cell counts. Generated by immunoSEQ multiplex PCR, the TCRdb table keeps only in-frame clones and is missing some. V and J calls and clone size are those listed in that table; D and trimming were worked out from the DNA. The table lists tens of thousands of clones, approximately 75% of them singletons. This clonotype was obtained from a woman between 45 and 60 years old with acute or convalescent COVID-19. The chain links TRBV3-1 (or the pseudogene TRBV3-2) to TRBJ2-5; 14 bases are shared with TRBD2. The specimen was peripheral blood. The CDR3 sequence: CASSLGLAGGTETQYF. In nucleotides, the CDR3 is TGTGCCAGCAGCCTCGGACTAGCGGGGGGAACGGAGACCCAGTACTTC.